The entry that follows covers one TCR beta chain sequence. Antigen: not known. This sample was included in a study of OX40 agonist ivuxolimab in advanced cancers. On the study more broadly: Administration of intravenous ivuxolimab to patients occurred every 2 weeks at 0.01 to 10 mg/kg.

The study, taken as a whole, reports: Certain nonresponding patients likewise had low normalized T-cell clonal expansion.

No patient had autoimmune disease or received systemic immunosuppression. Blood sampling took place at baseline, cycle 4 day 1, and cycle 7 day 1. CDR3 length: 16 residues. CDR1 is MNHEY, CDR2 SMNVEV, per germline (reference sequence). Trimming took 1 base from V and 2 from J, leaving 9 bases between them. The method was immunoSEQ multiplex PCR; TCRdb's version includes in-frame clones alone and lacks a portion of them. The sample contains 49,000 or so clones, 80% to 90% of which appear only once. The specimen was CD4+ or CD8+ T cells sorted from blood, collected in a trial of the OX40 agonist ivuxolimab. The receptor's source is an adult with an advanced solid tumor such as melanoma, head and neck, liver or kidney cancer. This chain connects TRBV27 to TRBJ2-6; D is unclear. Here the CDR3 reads CASSLLSRAGANVLTF. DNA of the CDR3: TGTGCCAGCAGTTTATTGTCTCGGGCTGGGGCCAACGTCCTGACTTTC. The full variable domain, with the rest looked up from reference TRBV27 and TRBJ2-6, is EAQVTQNPRYLITVTGKKLTVTCSQNMNHEYMSWYRQDPGLGLRQIYYSMNVEVTDKGDVPEGYKVSRKEKRNFPLILESPSPNQTSLYFCASSLLSRAGANVLTFGAGSRLTVL.